These 25 T cell receptor beta chains were sequenced from one sample in a study of shared clonotypes between healthy human individuals. Sequencing was performed with immunoSEQ multiplex PCR; in TCRdb, only in-frame clones are kept and a portion is missing. The sample consists of 1.5 million to 2.5 million clones, about 95% of them appearing once. Naive CD8 cells lacked CD45RO and underwent positive selection for CCR7, leaving out terminally differentiated effector memory CD45RA+ cells. Sequencing was performed on naive CD8+ T cells sorted from blood. All receptors derive from a man in his late teens or twenties in good health.

For this clone: The same CDR3 also results from other DNA sequences found in this sample. The rearrangement uses TRBV19 and TRBJ2-7, with D hard to call. CDR3 length: 13 residues. CDR1 LNHDA and CDR2 SQIVND come from the germline V gene (reference sequence). Trimming shortened V by 3 bases and J by 2 bases, and 8 bases separated the two germline ends. The CDR3 sequence is CASSIGPTYEQYF. For the CDR3, the DNA is TGTGCCAGTAGTATTGGGCCCACCTACGAGCAGTACTTC. Filled out from reference TRBV19 and TRBJ2-7, the complete variable domain reads DGGITQSPKYLFRKEGQNVTLSCEQNLNHDAMYWYRQDPGQGLRLIYYSQIVNDFQKGDIAEGYSVSREKKESFPLTVTSAQKNPTAFYLCASSIGPTYEQYFGPGTRLTVT.

This chain links TRBV7-9 with TRBJ1-4; D call uncertain. The CDR3 length is 15 residues. Trimming took off 1 base at V and 0 bases at J, with 6 bases between the two ends. Germline V CDR1 and CDR2: SEHNR, FQNEAQ (reference sequence). The CDR3 loop reads CASSLVSATNEKLFF. The CDR3 nucleotides are TGTGCCAGCAGCTTAGTGTCGGCAACTAATGAAAAACTGTTTTTT.

The CDR3 DNA is TGTGCCAGCAGTGAAACTACAGGGAGCCTAGAGACCCAGTACTTC. This codes for CASSETTGSLETQYF. This chain joins TRBV2 and TRBJ2-5; maybe TRBD1 (6 bases). CDR1 and CDR2 from the germline V gene are SNHLY and FYNNEI. Trimming took 2 bases from V and 4 from J, leaving 14 bases between them. The CDR3 spans 15 residues.

As for this clone: Different DNA sequences within this sample yield the same CDR3. V is TRBV27 and J is TRBJ1-1; D perhaps matches TRBD1 (6 bases). The CDR3 extends over 13 amino acids. V lost 3 bases and J lost 4, with 9 bases in between. The germline V gene encodes CDR1 MNHEY and CDR2 SMNVEV (reference sequence). The CDR3 DNA follows: TGTGCCAGCAGTTTGGGAGGGGGCACTGAAGCTTTCTTT. This translates into CASSLGGGTEAFF.

Here the CDR3 DNA reads TGCAGCGTTGAACCACAGGGGGTAGTGGGAGATACGCAGTATTTT. This gives the protein CSVEPQGVVGDTQYF. V is TRBV29-1 and J is TRBJ2-3, with 8 bases identical to TRBD1. The V and J ends lost 2 bases and 5 bases, in that order; junction bases with no gene match: 9. This CDR3 has 15 amino acids. CDR1 is SQVTM and CDR2 is ANQGSEA in the germline V gene.

This chain joins TRBV28 and TRBJ1-5; D gene unclear. In germline, CDR1 is MDHEN, CDR2 SYDVKM. Trimming left V 6 bases short and J 3 bases short, with 18 bases between. This CDR3 spans 16 amino acids. The CDR3 region is CASSKKIGPSNQPQHF. CDR3 nucleotide sequence: TGTGCCAGCAGCAAAAAGATAGGGCCATCCAATCAGCCCCAGCATTTT.

The rearrangement uses TRBV5-1 and TRBJ1-1; 9 nucleotides match TRBD1. The ends lost 0 bases at V and 0 bases at J; junction bases unmatched: 6. Per the germline V gene, CDR1 is SGHRS and CDR2 is YFSETQ. This CDR3 contains 17 residues. The CDR3 here is CASSLVPGTGLNTEAFF. CDR3 in DNA: TGCGCCAGCAGCTTGGTACCTGGGACAGGGTTGAACACTGAAGCTTTCTTT.

The chain couples TRBV5-1 to TRBJ2-1; 9 bases line up with TRBD1. CDR1 is SGHRS, CDR2 YFSETQ, per germline. V was pared by 0 bases and J by 5 bases, with 0 bases of the junction left unmatched. CDR3 length equals 14 residues. This CDR3 is CASSLGDRDNEQFF. In DNA, the CDR3 is TGCGCCAGCAGCTTGGGGGACAGGGACAATGAGCAGTTCTTC.

This chain connects TRBV5-6 to TRBJ2-7; TRBD1 agrees at 9 bases. Trimming at V came to 4 bases and at J to 0 bases, leaving 11 bases not matched to a gene. CDR1 and CDR2 (germline): SGHDT, YYEEEE. This CDR3 region has 17 residues. CDR3 nucleotides: TGTGCCAGCAGCAAGGGGGAGGGGACAGGGCTCTCCTACGAGCAGTACTTC. Residues: CASSKGEGTGLSYEQYF.

This sequence joins TRBV6-5 and TRBJ2-1; 9 positions agree with TRBD2. Germline V gene sequence: CDR1 MNHEY, CDR2 SVGAGI. This CDR3 is 16 amino acids long. V lost 2 bases and J lost 7; bases outside the gene matches: 9. DNA of the CDR3: TGTGCCAGCAGTTACGAGGCGGGAGGGCCAGAGAATGAGCAGTTCTTC. It encodes CASSYEAGGPENEQFF.

The V call is TRBV5-1, the J call TRBJ2-1, with 8 nucleotides matching TRBD2. CDR1 and CDR2 from the germline V gene are SGHRS and YFSETQ. This CDR3 region has 13 residues. V lost 4 bases and J lost 8; bases outside the gene matches: 5. The CDR3 sequence: CASSPRGADEQFF. CDR3 bases: TGCGCCAGCAGCCCGCGGGGGGCGGATGAGCAGTTCTTC.

In DNA form, the CDR3 reads TGTGCCGTAGGTAGCGGCTACGAGCAGTACTTC. Amino acid sequence: CAVGSGYEQYF. The rearrangement uses TRBV7-9 and TRBJ2-7, with D maybe TRBD2 (6 bases). Between the trimmed V and J ends, which lost 11 bases and 3 bases, there was a span of 11 bases. Per germline, CDR1 SEHNR and CDR2 FQNEAQ (reference sequence). This CDR3 comprises 11 residues.

The V and J genes are TRBV6-5 and TRBJ2-3; TRBD2 matches at 8 bases. CDR1 and CDR2 from the germline V gene are MNHEY and SVGAGI. This CDR3 is 16 amino acids long. The V and J ends lost 2 bases and 3 bases, in that order; junction bases with no gene match: 7. In DNA, the CDR3 is TGTGCCAGCAGTTACAAAGCGGGAGTAGGGACAGATACGCAGTATTTT. Protein sequence: CASSYKAGVGTDTQYF.

The chain carries TRBV4-1 and TRBJ2-1; no definite D call. Germline lookup yields CDR1 MGHRA and CDR2 YSYEKL. V lost 4 bases, J lost 8 bases, and 15 bases lay in between. The CDR3 runs to 14 residues. CDR3 DNA: TGCGCCAGCAGCCCCTACCCCGAGATCCATGAGCAGTTCTTC. Translating gives CASSPYPEIHEQFF.

The chain carries TRBV28 and TRBJ2-7; 7 bases match TRBD1. The V segment lost 4 bases and the J segment 3 bases; nucleotides outside the gene matches: 3. Germline V gene sequence: CDR1 MDHEN, CDR2 SYDVKM. CDR3 length equals 13 residues. This CDR3 reads CASSSWDSYEQYF. For the CDR3, the DNA is TGTGCCAGCAGTTCCTGGGACAGCTACGAGCAGTACTTC.

This clone was counted once. This chain uses TRBV7-6 with TRBJ2-7; possibly TRBD2 for D (6 bases). Per germline, CDR1 SGHVS and CDR2 FNYEAQ. CDR3 length equals 16 residues. V was clipped by 5 bases and J by 4 bases, with 21 bases between them. CDR3: CASSPPPGEERYEQYF. The CDR3 region has the DNA TGTGCCAGCAGCCCTCCTCCCGGGGAGGAAAGATACGAGCAGTACTTC.

The genes are TRBV4-1 and TRBJ2-2; 8 bases map to TRBD1. CDR3 length: 15 residues. From germline, CDR1 is MGHRA and CDR2 YSYEKL. Trimming removed 4 bases from V and 4 bases from J; junction bases left unmatched: 5. CDR3 region: CASSPQGAGTGELFF. The CDR3 nucleotides read TGCGCCAGCAGCCCCCAGGGGGCGGGCACCGGGGAGCTGTTTTTT.

The chain links TRBV7-3 to TRBJ2-3, with a tentative D call TRBD2 (7 bases). V shed 2 bases and J shed 5 bases, with 20 bases lying between them. This CDR3 is built from 17 residues. Germline lookup yields CDR1 SGHTA and CDR2 FQGTGA. DNA of the CDR3: TGTGCCAGCAGCTTATCTAGAGGGGGGGCCTTGGGAGATACGCAGTATTTT. This gives the protein CASSLSRGGALGDTQYF.

The V call is TRBV13, the J call TRBJ2-7; TRBD2 aligns across 11 bases. V trimming: 4 bases; J trimming: 2 bases; junction bases outside the gene matches: 4. The CDR3 contains 15 residues. Per germline, CDR1 PRHDT and CDR2 FYEKMQ (reference sequence). The CDR3 DNA reads as TGTGCCAGCAGCTCCGGGACTAGCGGAACCTACGAGCAGTACTTC. Translation gives CASSSGTSGTYEQYF. Looking up the rest from reference TRBV13 and TRBJ2-7 gives the full variable domain: AAGVIQSPRHLIKEKRETATLKCYPIPRHDTVYWYQQGPGQDPQFLISFYEKMQSDKGSIPDRFSAQQFSDYHSELNMSSLELGDSALYFCASSSGTSGTYEQYFGPGTRLTVT.

The chain recombines TRBV19 with TRBJ1-6; TRBD1 matches 8 bases. The CDR3 is 15 residues long. CDR1 LNHDA and CDR2 SQIVND come from the germline V gene (reference sequence). V was clipped by 5 bases and J by 9 bases; unmatched bases: 9. The CDR3 region is CASSPTGGFSSPLHF. CDR3 coding DNA: TGTGCCAGTAGTCCCACAGGGGGTTTTAGTTCACCCCTCCACTTT.

As to this clone: This specimen includes other DNA sequences encoding the same CDR3. This chain connects TRBV6-6 to TRBJ2-7, with D possibly TRBD1 on 5 matching bases. The germline V gene encodes CDR1 MNHNY and CDR2 SVGAGI (reference sequence). V was clipped by 4 bases and J by 0 bases, with 7 bases between them. This CDR3 region has 13 residues. CDR3: CASSSDSSYEQYF. The CDR3 coding sequence is TGTGCCAGCAGTTCCGACAGCTCCTACGAGCAGTACTTC.

This chain links TRBV10-3 with TRBJ1-4; possible D gene TRBD1, 6 bases. This CDR3 contains 11 residues. With 2 bases removed from V and 12 bases from J, the gap between germline ends came to 7 bases. The germline CDR1 and CDR2 sequences are ENHRY and SYGVKD. In nucleotides, the CDR3 is TGTGCCATCAGTGAGGGGGGGCAACTGTTTTTT. It specifies CAISEGGQLFF.

This clone was seen just once. The chain links TRBV7-6 to TRBJ2-2, with TRBD1 matching over 8 bases. V gave up 0 bases and J gave up 1 base; unmatched junction bases: 4. The germline V gene has CDR1 SGHVS and CDR2 FNYEAQ. The CDR3 consists of 17 residues. CDR3 loop: CASSLAETGENTGELFF. Here the CDR3 DNA reads TGTGCCAGCAGCTTAGCGGAGACAGGGGAGAACACCGGGGAGCTGTTTTTT.

As concerns this clone: Distinct nucleotide sequences in the sample also encode this CDR3. The chain uses TRBV4-1 and TRBJ2-1, with no clear D. CDR1 and CDR2 from the germline V gene are MGHRA and YSYEKL. The CDR3 sequence is 14 residues long. Trimming shortened V by 4 bases and J by 0 bases, and 7 bases separated the two germline ends. CDR3 region: CASSLSGSYNEQFF. The CDR3 bases are TGCGCCAGCAGCCTCTCCGGCTCCTACAATGAGCAGTTCTTC.

The gene calls are TRBV4-3 and TRBJ2-2; D ambiguous. Germline assignment: CDR1 LGHNA and CDR2 YSLEER. V lost 0 bases, J lost 7 bases, and 9 bases lay in between. CDR3 length: 14 amino acids. The CDR3 DNA follows: TGCGCCAGCAGCCAAGATTGGGCAGTCGGGGAGCTGTTTTTT. Its protein is CASSQDWAVGELFF.